This T cell receptor (beta chain) appears in the sequencing data of a study of T cell changes during pregnancy in multiple sclerosis. Clones were sequenced by immunoSEQ multiplex PCR, and TCRdb holds only the in-frame ones, with some missing. There are over 40,000 clones in the sample; almost 95% occur only once, and 2% to 2.5% lies in the top ten. Germline V gene data show CDR1 as SNHLY and CDR2 as FYNNEI. The ends were cut back, 3 bases at V and 4 bases at J, with 11 bases in the middle. CDR3 size: 14 residues. The sequence was obtained from a female donor with multiple sclerosis, enrolled in a pregnancy study. The chain is built from TRBV2 and TRBJ2-3; a weak D match, TRBD2 (6 bases). Sequences were derived from peripheral blood, sampled in the third trimester of pregnancy. This chain's CDR3 is CASSERRESDTQYF. CDR3 DNA sequence: TGTGCCAGCAGTGAGCGTCGGGAGTCAGATACGCAGTATTTT.